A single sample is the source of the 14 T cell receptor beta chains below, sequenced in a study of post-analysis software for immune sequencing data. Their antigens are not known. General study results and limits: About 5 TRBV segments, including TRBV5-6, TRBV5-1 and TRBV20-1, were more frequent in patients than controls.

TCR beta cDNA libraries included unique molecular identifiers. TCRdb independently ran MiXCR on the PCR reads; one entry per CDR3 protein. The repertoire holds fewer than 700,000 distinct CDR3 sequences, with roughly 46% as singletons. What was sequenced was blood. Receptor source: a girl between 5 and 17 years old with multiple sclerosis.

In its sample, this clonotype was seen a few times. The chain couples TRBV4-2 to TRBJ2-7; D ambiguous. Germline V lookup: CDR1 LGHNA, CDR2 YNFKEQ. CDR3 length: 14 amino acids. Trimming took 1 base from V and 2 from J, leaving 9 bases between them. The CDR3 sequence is CASSQVTEAYEQYF. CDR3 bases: TGTGCCAGCAGCCAAGTTACGGAAGCCTACGAGCAGTACTTC.

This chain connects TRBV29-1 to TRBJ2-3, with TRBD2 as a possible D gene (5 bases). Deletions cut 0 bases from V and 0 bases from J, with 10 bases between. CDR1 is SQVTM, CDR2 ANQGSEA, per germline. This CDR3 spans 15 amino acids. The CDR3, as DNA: TGCAGCGTTGAAGACTGGGGAGCCAGCACAGATACGCAGTATTTT. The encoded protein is CSVEDWGASTDTQYF.

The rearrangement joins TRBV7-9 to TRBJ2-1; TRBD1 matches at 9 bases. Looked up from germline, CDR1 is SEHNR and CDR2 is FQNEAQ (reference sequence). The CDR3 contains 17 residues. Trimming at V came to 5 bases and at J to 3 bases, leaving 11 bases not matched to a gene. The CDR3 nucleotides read TGTGCCAGCAGCACCCAAAGACAGGGGGAAAGCTACAATGAGCAGTTCTTC. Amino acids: CASSTQRQGESYNEQFF.

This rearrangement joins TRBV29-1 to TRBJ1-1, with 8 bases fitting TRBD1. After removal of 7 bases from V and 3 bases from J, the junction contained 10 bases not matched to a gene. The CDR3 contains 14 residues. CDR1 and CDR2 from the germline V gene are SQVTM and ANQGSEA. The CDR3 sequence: CSARQGALYTEAFF. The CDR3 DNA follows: TGCAGCGCTCGTCAGGGGGCTTTGTACACTGAAGCTTTCTTT.

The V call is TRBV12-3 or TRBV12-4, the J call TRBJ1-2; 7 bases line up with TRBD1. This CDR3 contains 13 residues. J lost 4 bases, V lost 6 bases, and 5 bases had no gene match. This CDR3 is CASSRDSGYGYTF. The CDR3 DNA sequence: TGTGCCAGCAGCAGGGACAGTGGCTATGGCTACACCTTC.

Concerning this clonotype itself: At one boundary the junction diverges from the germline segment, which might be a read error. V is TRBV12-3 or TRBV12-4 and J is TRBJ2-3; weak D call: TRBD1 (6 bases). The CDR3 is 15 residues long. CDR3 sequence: CASSLAGAFTDAQYF. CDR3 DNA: TGTGCCAGCAGTTTAGCGGGGGCCTTCACAGATGCGCAGTATTTT.

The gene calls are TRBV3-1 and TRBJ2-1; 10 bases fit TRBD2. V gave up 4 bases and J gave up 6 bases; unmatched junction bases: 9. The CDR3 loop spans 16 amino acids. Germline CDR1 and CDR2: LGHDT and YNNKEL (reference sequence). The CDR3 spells CASSPGSGGRLNEQFF. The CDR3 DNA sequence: TGTGCCAGCAGCCCGGGTAGCGGGGGGCGCCTCAATGAGCAGTTCTTC.

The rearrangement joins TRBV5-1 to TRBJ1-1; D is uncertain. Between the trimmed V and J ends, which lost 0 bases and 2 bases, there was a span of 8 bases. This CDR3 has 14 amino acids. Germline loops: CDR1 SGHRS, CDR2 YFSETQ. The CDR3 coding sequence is TGCGCCAGCAGCTTGGGACCGAGTAACACTGAAGCTTTCTTT. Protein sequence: CASSLGPSNTEAFF.

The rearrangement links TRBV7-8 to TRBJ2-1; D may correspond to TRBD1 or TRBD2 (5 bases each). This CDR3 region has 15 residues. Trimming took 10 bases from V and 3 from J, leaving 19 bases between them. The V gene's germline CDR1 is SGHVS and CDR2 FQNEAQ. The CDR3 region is CATGAEVGFYNEQFF. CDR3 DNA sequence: TGTGCCACCGGGGCGGAGGTGGGCTTCTACAATGAGCAGTTCTTC. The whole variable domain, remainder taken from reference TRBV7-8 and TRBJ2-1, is GAGVSQSPRYKVAKRGQDVALRCDPISGHVSLFWYQQALGQGPEFLTYFQNEAQLDKSGLPSDRFFAERPEGSVSTLKIQRTQQEDSAVYLCATGAEVGFYNEQFFGPGTRLTVL.

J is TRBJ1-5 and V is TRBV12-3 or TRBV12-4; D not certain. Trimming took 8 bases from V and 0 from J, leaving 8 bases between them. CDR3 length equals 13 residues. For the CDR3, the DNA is TGTGCCAGCGCCCAGGATAGCAATCAGCCCCAGCATTTT. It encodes CASAQDSNQPQHF.

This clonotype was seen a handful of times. CDR3 residues: CASTGTSGSVETQYF. Here the CDR3 DNA reads TGTGCCAGCACCGGGACTAGCGGGAGTGTAGAGACCCAGTACTTC. V usage is TRBV12-3 or TRBV12-4 and J usage is TRBJ2-5, with 14 bases matching TRBD2. Germline trimming cut 7 bases from V and 4 bases from J; bases unmatched to any gene: 5. This CDR3 has 15 amino acids.

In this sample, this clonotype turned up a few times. The CDR3 is CASSSIAGSYEQYF. For the CDR3, the DNA is TGTGCCAGCAGCTCAATAGCGGGATCCTACGAGCAGTACTTC. The rearrangement uses TRBV5-5 and TRBJ2-7; 8 bases agree with TRBD2. Germline CDR1 SGHKS, CDR2 YYEKEE (reference sequence). After removal of 3 bases from V and 1 base from J, the junction contained 3 bases not matched to a gene. This CDR3 is built from 14 residues.

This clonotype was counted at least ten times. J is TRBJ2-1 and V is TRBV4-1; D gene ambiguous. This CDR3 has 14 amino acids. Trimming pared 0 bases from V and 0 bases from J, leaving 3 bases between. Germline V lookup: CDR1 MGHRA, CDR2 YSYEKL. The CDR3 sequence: CASSQDSSYNEQFF. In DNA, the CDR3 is TGCGCCAGCAGCCAAGATAGCTCCTACAATGAGCAGTTCTTC.

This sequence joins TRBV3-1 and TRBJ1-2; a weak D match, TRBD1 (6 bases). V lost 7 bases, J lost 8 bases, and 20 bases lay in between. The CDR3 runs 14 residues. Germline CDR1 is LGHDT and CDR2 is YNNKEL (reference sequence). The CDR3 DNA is TGTGCCAGCACCCCTGCAGGGGTGAGATGGGGCTACACCTTC. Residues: CASTPAGVRWGYTF.